The 27 T cell receptor beta chains below all came from one sample that was sequenced in a study of blood T cell repertoires in COVID-19. TCRdb's table, derived via immunoSEQ multiplex PCR, lists solely in-frame clones and lacks some. The sample carries about 44,000 clones, approximately 77% recorded once. The specimen was peripheral blood. The receptors shown here come from an older woman with acute or convalescent COVID-19.

V gene TRBV2 combines with J gene TRBJ1-3, with a tentative D call TRBD1 (6 bases). Trimming removed 8 bases from V and 0 bases from J, with 17 bases in between. The CDR3 is made up of 16 amino acids. CDR1 is SNHLY, CDR2 FYNNEI, per germline. CDR3 sequence (DNA): TGTGCCAGCGATCCTTGGGGACAAATCTCTGGAAACACCATATATTTT. Its protein product is CASDPWGQISGNTIYF.

This chain connects TRBV27 to TRBJ2-7, with 7 bases that match TRBD2. The CDR3 is 14 amino acids. Germline loops: CDR1 MNHEY, CDR2 SMNVEV (reference sequence). With V trimmed by 5 bases and J by 1 base, 5 bases remained unmatched. The CDR3 sequence: CASSLERGSYEQYF. The CDR3, as DNA: TGTGCCAGCAGTCTAGAGCGGGGTTCCTACGAGCAGTACTTC.

The rearrangement uses TRBV19 and TRBJ2-2; 8 bases map to TRBD2. The CDR3 contains 16 residues. With V trimmed by 3 bases and J by 2 bases, 5 bases remained unmatched. Germline CDR1 and CDR2: LNHDA and SQIVND (reference sequence). The CDR3 DNA follows: TGTGCCAGTAGTATGTGGCTAGCGGGTAACACCGGGGAGCTGTTTTTT. Its translation is CASSMWLAGNTGELFF.

V gene TRBV19 combines with J gene TRBJ2-1; 10 bases are shared with TRBD2. Per the germline V gene, CDR1 is LNHDA and CDR2 is SQIVND (reference sequence). The CDR3 is made up of 15 amino acids. CDR3 coding DNA: TGTGTCAGCGGACTAGCGGAGAGCTCCTACAATGAGCAGTTCTTC. This sequence encodes CVSGLAESSYNEQFF.

The V and J genes are TRBV28 and TRBJ2-3; 8 nucleotides match TRBD2. Unmatched junction bases numbered 10, after V lost 8 bases and J lost 6 bases. The V gene's germline CDR1 is MDHEN and CDR2 SYDVKM. CDR3 length equals 14 residues. The CDR3 DNA is TGTGCCAGCCGGGAGGGGGGCGAGGGGGATACGCAGTATTTT. This codes for CASREGGEGDTQYF.

V is TRBV5-4 and J is TRBJ1-1; TRBD1 matches 9 bases. The CDR3 has 14 amino acids. The V gene's germline CDR1 is SGHNT and CDR2 YYREEE (reference sequence). The junction had 5 bases not matched to a gene; V was cut back by 6 bases and J by 2 bases. CDR3: CASNGDRVNTEAFF. CDR3 DNA: TGTGCCAGCAACGGGGACAGGGTAAACACTGAAGCTTTCTTT.

The chain combines TRBV18 with TRBJ2-1; 10 positions agree with TRBD1. The length of the CDR3 is 15 residues. Per the germline V gene, CDR1 is KGHSH and CDR2 is LQKENI. After removal of 2 bases from V and 3 bases from J, the junction contained 1 base not matched to a gene. In DNA form, the CDR3 reads TGTGCCAGCTCACCAGGGACAGGGGTCTACAATGAGCAGTTCTTC. This encodes CASSPGTGVYNEQFF.

The chain couples TRBV11-2 to TRBJ1-1, with 8 positions matching TRBD1. V shed 3 bases, J shed 11 bases, and the junction held 8 bases outside the gene matches. Germline values: CDR1 SGHAT, CDR2 FQNNGV. The CDR3 covers 13 residues. CDR3 amino acids: CASSFPRTGWAFF. In nucleotides, the CDR3 is TGTGCCAGCAGCTTCCCCAGGACAGGGTGGGCTTTCTTT.

The rearrangement links TRBV18 to TRBJ2-1, with 7 bases lining up with TRBD2. V shed 1 base, J shed 4 bases, and the junction held 4 bases outside the gene matches. The CDR3 length is 15 residues. CDR1 is KGHSH and CDR2 is LQKENI in the germline V gene. As DNA, the CDR3 is TGTGCCAGCTCACCACTTGCTAGCGGTTACAATGAGCAGTTCTTC. It is translated as CASSPLASGYNEQFF.

V is TRBV6-1 and J is TRBJ2-5; 14 bases align to TRBD2. This CDR3 region has 15 residues. The germline V gene has CDR1 MNHNS and CDR2 SASEGT. The V segment lost 5 bases and the J segment 5 bases; nucleotides outside the gene matches: 4. The CDR3 region has the DNA TGTGCCAGCAGTCCGGGACTAGCGGGAGTTGAGACCCAGTACTTC. Translated, it gives CASSPGLAGVETQYF.

This sequence joins TRBV14 and TRBJ2-2; D is perhaps TRBD2 (5 bases). CDR1 SGHDN and CDR2 FVKESK come from the germline V gene. Trimming took 0 bases from V and 5 from J, leaving 16 bases between them. The CDR3 is made up of 17 amino acids. The CDR3 coding sequence is TGTGCCAGCAGCCAAGATTTCTTTAGCGACGGAACCGGGGAGCTGTTTTTT. It encodes CASSQDFFSDGTGELFF.

The J gene is TRBJ2-2, the V gene TRBV24-1; D remains ambiguous. The CDR3 loop spans 16 amino acids. V lost 3 bases to trimming and J lost 0 bases, with 10 bases between them. Germline V CDR1 and CDR2: KGHDR, SFDVKD. The CDR3: CATSDARNTNTGELFF. CDR3 DNA sequence: TGTGCCACCAGTGATGCCAGGAATACGAACACCGGGGAGCTGTTTTTT.

The chain links TRBV19 to TRBJ2-2; a weak D match, TRBD2 (6 bases). Trimming took off 5 bases at V and 2 bases at J, with 18 bases between the two ends. Germline loops: CDR1 LNHDA, CDR2 SQIVND (reference sequence). This CDR3 region has 17 residues. CDR3 coding DNA: TGTGCCAGTAGTTTCCCCGGGACTCCTACAAACACCGGGGAGCTGTTTTTT. It yields the protein CASSFPGTPTNTGELFF.

This chain links TRBV7-9 with TRBJ2-5, with TRBD2 matching over 8 bases. The CDR3 has 15 amino acids. Germline CDR1 is SEHNR and CDR2 is FQNEAQ (reference sequence). V lost 5 bases, J lost 5 bases, and 10 bases stayed unmatched. CDR3 in amino acids: CASSLTTGGPETQYF. Here the CDR3 DNA reads TGTGCCAGCAGCCTAACGACGGGAGGGCCGGAGACCCAGTACTTC.

The chain carries TRBV6-5 and TRBJ1-3; D might be TRBD1 (6 bases). The germline V gene has CDR1 MNHEY and CDR2 SVGAGI. The ends were cut back, 5 bases at V and 4 bases at J, with 12 bases in the middle. The CDR3 is 14 residues long. The CDR3 bases are TGTGCCAGCAGTCAACTCCAGGGGGGAAACACCATATATTTT. Translation: CASSQLQGGNTIYF.

This rearrangement joins TRBV28 to TRBJ1-2, with 9 nucleotides matching TRBD1. The CDR3 contains 14 residues. Per germline, CDR1 MDHEN and CDR2 SYDVKM. The V and J ends lost 1 base and 8 bases, in that order; junction bases with no gene match: 5. This chain's CDR3 is CASSLSYRGRGYTF. In nucleotides, the CDR3 is TGTGCCAGCAGTTTATCCTACAGGGGGCGCGGCTACACCTTC.

Judged by abundance, this clone is large (0.1 to 1%). The V call is TRBV4-2, the J call TRBJ1-1; D is perhaps TRBD1 (6 bases). CDR3 length: 13 amino acids. Germline CDR1 LGHNA, CDR2 YNFKEQ. V was trimmed by 8 bases and J by 5 bases, leaving 15 bases between them. The CDR3 DNA is TGTGCCAGCGCAGGGGCCGGGGGGACTGAAGCTTTCTTT. As protein: CASAGAGGTEAFF.

The chain is built from TRBV18 and TRBJ2-7; D uncertain. This CDR3 has 15 amino acids. CDR1 is KGHSH, CDR2 LQKENI, per germline. The V end was cut by 0 bases, the J end by 6 bases, with 15 bases between. The CDR3 DNA sequence: TGTGCCAGCTCACCACCTGAGGCGTTCACGGGCGAGCAGTACTTC. Its protein is CASSPPEAFTGEQYF. Supplemented by reference TRBV18 and TRBJ2-7, the full variable domain reads NAGVMQNPRHLVRRRGQEARLRCSPMKGHSHVYWYRQLPEEGLKFMVYLQKENIIDESGMPKERFSAEFPKEGPSILRIQQVVRGDSAAYFCASSPPEAFTGEQYFGPGTRLTVT.

This clone was seen only a few times. The gene calls are TRBV6-6 and TRBJ2-7; no firm D call. Trimming stripped 0 bases from V and 2 bases from J, with 11 bases between. The V gene's germline CDR1 is MNHNY and CDR2 SVGAGI (reference sequence). This CDR3 contains 15 residues. In DNA, the CDR3 is TGTGCCAGCAGTTACTCCCCCGGAGTTACCTACGAGCAGTACTTC. This encodes CASSYSPGVTYEQYF.

V usage is TRBV7-2 and J usage is TRBJ1-1; 10 bases align to TRBD1. The CDR3 totals 14 residues. CDR1 is SGHTA, CDR2 FQGNSA, per germline. Unmatched junction bases numbered 7, after V lost 2 bases and J lost 10 bases. CDR3 loop: CASSLPQDRGRAFF. CDR3 nucleotide sequence: TGTGCCAGCAGCTTACCGCAGGACAGGGGGAGAGCTTTCTTT.

This chain uses TRBV27 with TRBJ2-3, with 12 nucleotides matching TRBD2. V shed 5 bases and J 1 base; nucleotides not matched to a gene: 10. This CDR3 is 18 amino acids long. Germline CDR1 MNHEY, CDR2 SMNVEV (reference sequence). The CDR3 is CASSIRLAGAGGTDTQYF. DNA of the CDR3: TGTGCCAGCAGTATCCGACTAGCGGGAGCCGGAGGCACAGATACGCAGTATTTT.

Only one count was recorded for this clone. This chain uses TRBV28 with TRBJ2-2, with TRBD2 matching 9 bases. Germline CDR1 is MDHEN and CDR2 is SYDVKM. CDR3 length: 13 residues. Trimming cost V 6 bases and J 8 bases; bases outside gene matches: 4. The CDR3, as DNA: TGTGCCAGCAGAGATAGCGGGAGAGGGGAGCTGTTTTTT. It specifies CASRDSGRGELFF.

The V gene is TRBV15, the J gene TRBJ2-3, with a possible D match to TRBD2 (5 bases). Per the germline V gene, CDR1 is LNHNV and CDR2 is YYDKDF (reference sequence). The CDR3 covers 18 residues. The germline V and J ends were trimmed by 0 bases and 1 base, with 17 bases remaining between them. DNA of the CDR3: TGTGCCACCAGCAGAGATCGCCTTCTAGCAGGAGGCACAGATACGCAGTATTTT. This codes for CATSRDRLLAGGTDTQYF.

The chain is built from TRBV28 and TRBJ2-1; 13 bases agree with TRBD2. The CDR3 length is 15 residues. Germline CDR1 MDHEN, CDR2 SYDVKM. Trimming took 8 bases from V and 4 from J; bases not matched to a gene: 5. CDR3 residues: CASRTSGGRYNEQFF. CDR3 nucleotide sequence: TGTGCCAGCCGGACTAGCGGGGGAAGGTACAATGAGCAGTTCTTC.

This clone has a handful of counts. The rearrangement uses TRBV30 and TRBJ2-7, with 11 bases identical to TRBD1. The CDR3 spans 15 residues. Germline V gene data show CDR1 as GTSNPN and CDR2 as SVGIG (reference sequence). The ends lost 3 bases at V and 9 bases at J; junction bases unmatched: 13. CDR3 region: CAWSRRGTGGLGQYF. CDR3 in DNA: TGTGCCTGGAGCCGAAGGGGGACAGGGGGTTTGGGGCAGTACTTC.

The V and J genes are TRBV7-9 and TRBJ1-1; D gene uncertain. Germline V gene lookup returns CDR1 SEHNR and CDR2 FQNEAQ (reference sequence). The CDR3 spans 11 residues. Trimming stripped 4 bases from V and 8 bases from J, with 8 bases between. Written as DNA, the CDR3 is TGTGCCAGCAGCTGGGCACACGAAGCTTTCTTT. Protein product: CASSWAHEAFF.

The chain links TRBV6-5 to TRBJ1-3, with a tentative D call TRBD1 (5 bases). Germline V gene data show CDR1 as MNHEY and CDR2 as SVGAGI. The V end lost 6 bases, the J end lost 2 bases, and 8 bases lay between the germline ends. The CDR3 length is 13 residues. CDR3 coding DNA: TGTGCCAGCAGAAGGACAACTGGAAACACCATATATTTT. This sequence encodes CASRRTTGNTIYF.